This TCR beta chain was sequenced in a study of CD8+ T cells in alopecia areata. As for this clone: The antigen is undetermined.

Broader study findings: Clonality in lesional scalp, especially alopecia totalis/universalis, exceeded that of normal scalp.

Trimming cost V 3 bases and J 0 bases; bases outside gene matches: 3. This CDR3 region has 15 residues. The germline V gene has CDR1 SGHRS and CDR2 YFSETQ. Following extraction, RNA underwent reverse transcription to cDNA, which served as the sequencing template. Some clones are missing from TCRdb's copy, which holds only in-frame ones; the method was immunoSEQ multiplex PCR. Among approximately 100,000 clones listed, approximately 60% were seen once. The specimen was CD4+ T cells sorted from blood. The chain couples TRBV5-1 to TRBJ2-3; 8 bases agree with TRBD1. The TCR originated in a human donor in good health. CDR3 in DNA: TGCGCCAGCAGCTCCCGGGACAGGAGCACAGATACGCAGTATTTT. Translating gives CASSSRDRSTDTQYF.